These 5 T cell receptor beta chains were all obtained from the same sample, sequenced in a study of cytomegalovirus exposure and HLA in healthy donors. The PCR employed 60 Vbeta primers together with 13 Jbeta primers. Method: immunoSEQ multiplex PCR; TCRdb's copy keeps in-frame clones and lacks some. The sample includes roughly 150,000 clones, 65% to 80% of them seen just once. Input material: PBMCs. These receptors all stem from a man in his forties in good health and CMV-seronegative.

The gene calls are TRBV30 and TRBJ1-4; no reliable D call. CDR1 and CDR2 from the germline V gene are GTSNPN and SVGIG (reference sequence). The CDR3 consists of 12 residues. V was clipped by 1 base and J by 8 bases, with 8 bases between them. Here the CDR3 reads CAWSGRGEKLFF. CDR3 nucleotide sequence: TGTGCCTGGAGTGGCCGAGGCGAAAAACTGTTTTTT.

In this sample, this clone turned up once. This sequence joins TRBV30 and TRBJ1-1; TRBD1 matches 7 bases. Germline assignment: CDR1 GTSNPN and CDR2 SVGIG (reference sequence). The CDR3 runs to 14 residues. V lost 1 base to trimming and J lost 4 bases; unmatched junction nucleotides: 6. CDR3 sequence reads: CAWSALQGSTEAFF. The CDR3 coding sequence is TGTGCCTGGAGTGCACTACAGGGGTCCACTGAAGCTTTCTTT.

The table lists this clone with a count of one. J is TRBJ2-3 and V is TRBV30; tentatively, D is TRBD1 (5 bases). Between the trimmed V and J ends, which lost 2 bases and 0 bases, there was a span of 12 bases. There are 15 residues in the CDR3. Germline CDR1 is GTSNPN and CDR2 is SVGIG (reference sequence). This CDR3 is CAWSLAGLSTDTQYF. The CDR3 DNA reads TGTGCCTGGAGTTTGGCAGGGTTGAGCACAGATACGCAGTATTTT.

V is TRBV4-2 and J is TRBJ1-1, with D possibly being TRBD1 (5 bases). The CDR3 runs 16 residues. Germline values: CDR1 LGHNA, CDR2 YNFKEQ. The V gene lost 0 bases and the J gene lost 3 bases, with 14 bases spanning the gap. The CDR3 loop reads CASSQDRAGWDTEAFF. Written as DNA, the CDR3 is TGTGCCAGCAGCCAAGATAGGGCAGGGTGGGACACTGAAGCTTTCTTT.

This clone has a handful of counts. The chain joins TRBV5-1 to TRBJ1-2; D is unresolved. V shed 2 bases and J shed 4 bases, with 12 bases lying between them. The CDR3 is made up of 14 amino acids. Per the germline V gene, CDR1 is SGHRS and CDR2 is YFSETQ. The CDR3 nucleotides are TGCGCCAGCAGCTTATCTGTCGGCGGCTATGGCTACACCTTC. This gives the protein CASSLSVGGYGYTF.